Below are 16 T cell receptor beta chains sequenced from a single sample in a study of CD8+CD57+ T cells in acquired aplastic anemia. Individuals selected for sequencing had exhibited CD8+CD57+ cell expansion on flow cytometry. Genomic DNA provided the template from which TCR beta VDJ and CDR3 profiles were obtained. TCRdb recomputed calls from the reads with MiXCR, one row per CDR3 protein. The sample has about 220,000 distinct CDR3 sequences, approximately 45% seen once; the top ten hold under 9%. Sample: sorted CD4+, CD8+, or CD8+CD57+ T cells (not recorded which) from PBMCs. Receptor source: a human donor with aplastic anemia.

This sequence joins TRBV7-2 and TRBJ2-2; D call uncertain. The germline V and J ends were trimmed by 5 bases and 4 bases, with 8 bases remaining between them. CDR1 is SGHTA, CDR2 FQGNSA, per germline. The length of the CDR3 is 13 residues. CDR3 amino acids: CASSMVVTGELFF. CDR3 DNA sequence: TGTGCCAGCAGCATGGTGGTCACCGGGGAGCTGTTTTTT.

This clonotype was observed at least ten times. The chain employs TRBV29-1 and TRBJ2-7, with D maybe TRBD2 (6 bases). This CDR3 spans 13 amino acids. CDR1 and CDR2 (germline): SQVTM, ANQGSEA. Trimming removed 4 bases from V and 0 bases from J, with 10 bases in between. The CDR3 loop is CSVGGMGSYEQYF. CDR3 bases: TGCAGCGTTGGCGGGATGGGCTCCTACGAGCAGTACTTC.

There are many counts of this clonotype. This chain connects TRBV7-9 to TRBJ2-7; 7 nucleotides align to TRBD1. The germline CDR1 and CDR2 sequences are SEHNR and FQNEAQ (reference sequence). V lost 5 bases to trimming and J lost 7 bases; unmatched junction nucleotides: 14. This CDR3 contains 15 residues. The CDR3 DNA follows: TGTGCCAGCAGCCTTAGGGGTACAGGGGATGGAGAGCAGTACTTC. Translated, it gives CASSLRGTGDGEQYF.

The V and J genes are TRBV2 and TRBJ2-3; TRBD2 matches at 7 bases. V lost 7 bases to trimming and J lost 2 bases; unmatched junction nucleotides: 3. Germline CDR1 reads SNHLY; CDR2 reads FYNNEI. This CDR3 is 13 amino acids long. CDR3 bases: TGTGCCAGCAATCTAGCGGACACAGATACGCAGTATTTT. As protein: CASNLADTDTQYF.

This clonotype was detected many times. V is TRBV7-8 and J is TRBJ2-2; 8 bases fit TRBD2. The V gene's germline CDR1 is SGHVS and CDR2 FQNEAQ. With 4 bases clipped from V and 2 bases from J, the junction kept 6 bases outside the gene matches. CDR3 length: 16 amino acids. CDR3 sequence: CASSYRAGVNTGELFF. DNA of the CDR3: TGTGCCAGCAGCTACCGAGCGGGGGTAAACACCGGGGAGCTGTTTTTT.

This chain joins TRBV6-5 and TRBJ1-2, with 7 bases identical to TRBD1. The V gene's germline CDR1 is MNHEY and CDR2 SVGAGI. V shed 6 bases, J shed 4 bases, and the junction held 5 bases outside the gene matches. The CDR3 covers 13 residues. CDR3 sequence reads: CASSPGGGYGYTF. In DNA, the CDR3 is TGTGCCAGCAGCCCAGGGGGAGGCTATGGCTACACCTTC.

Turning to this clonotype: Being one base from a much bigger clone, this may be a read error. V usage is TRBV7-9 and J usage is TRBJ1-2; 7 bases fit TRBD1. V lost 1 base and J lost 0; bases outside the gene matches: 8. The germline V gene encodes CDR1 SEHNR and CDR2 FQNEAQ (reference sequence). The CDR3 is made up of 17 amino acids. CDR3: CASSLGVRGVANYGYTF. CDR3 coding DNA: TGTGCCAGCAGCTTAGGTGTCAGGGGGGTGGCTAACTATGGCTACACCTTC.

The V gene is TRBV27, the J gene TRBJ1-5; D might be TRBD1 (5 bases). This CDR3 is built from 14 residues. V was trimmed by 5 bases and J by 6 bases, leaving 14 bases between them. The germline gives CDR1 MNHEY, CDR2 SMNVEV (reference sequence). This CDR3 reads CASSRSGKGQPQHF. CDR3 sequence (DNA): TGTGCCAGCAGTCGGTCAGGGAAGGGTCAGCCCCAGCATTTT.

This chain connects TRBV20-1 to TRBJ2-3, with D tentatively TRBD2 (6 bases). The V gene's germline CDR1 is DFQATT and CDR2 SNEGSKA (reference sequence). CDR3 length: 18 amino acids. Trimming shortened V by 4 bases and J by 2 bases, and 25 bases separated the two germline ends. CDR3 in DNA: TGCAGTGCTACTCGGTTTGGACTGGCGGGGAGATCCACAGATACGCAGTATTTT. Protein: CSATRFGLAGRSTDTQYF.

This clonotype was counted ten times or more. The chain recombines TRBV7-3 with TRBJ2-5; 12 bases align to TRBD1. Germline CDR1 and CDR2: SGHTA and FQGTGA. The CDR3 consists of 15 residues. V dropped 4 bases and J dropped 3; count of bases not matched to a gene: 3. CDR3 residues: CASSSGTGGEETQYF. The CDR3 DNA is TGTGCCAGCAGCTCGGGGACAGGGGGCGAAGAGACCCAGTACTTC.

This clonotype was found many times. This chain connects TRBV9 to TRBJ2-1; D is perhaps TRBD2 (6 bases). The CDR3 is 17 amino acids. Trimming stripped 1 base from V and 0 bases from J, with 14 bases between. The germline V gene has CDR1 SGDLS and CDR2 YYNGEE. The CDR3 bases are TGTGCCAGCAGCGTATCCGGGAGATTGGCCTCCTACAATGAGCAGTTCTTC. Its translation: CASSVSGRLASYNEQFF.

The V gene is TRBV6-1, the J gene TRBJ1-1; TRBD1 agrees at 7 bases. CDR1 MNHNS and CDR2 SASEGT come from the germline V gene. The CDR3 is made up of 15 amino acids. The ends lost 5 bases at V and 9 bases at J; junction bases unmatched: 15. The chain's CDR3 is CASSSLGQAEGKAFF. The CDR3 DNA reads as TGTGCCAGCAGTTCATTAGGACAGGCGGAGGGAAAAGCTTTCTTT.

The J gene is TRBJ2-7, the V gene TRBV7-6; the D is unclear. Germline lookup yields CDR1 SGHVS and CDR2 FNYEAQ. The CDR3 contains 16 residues. V was shortened by 0 bases and J by 3 bases, with 15 bases between the two germline ends. In DNA, the CDR3 is TGTGCCAGCAGCTTAGCTGCCAAATACTCTCACTACGAGCAGTACTTC. Translated: CASSLAAKYSHYEQYF. Combining the CDR3 with reference TRBV7-6 and TRBJ2-7 gives the whole variable domain GAGVSQSPRYKVTKRGQDVALRCDPISGHVSLYWYRQALGQGPEFLTYFNYEAQQDKSGLPNDRFSAERPEGSISTLTIQRTEQRDSAMYRCASSLAAKYSHYEQYFGPGTRLTVT.

This clonotype came up many times. The J gene is TRBJ1-5, the V gene TRBV19, with no clear D. Germline V lookup: CDR1 LNHDA, CDR2 SQIVND (reference sequence). V shed 6 bases and J shed 2 bases, with 5 bases lying between them. The CDR3 has 12 residues. The CDR3 is CASSTGNQPQHF. In nucleotides, the CDR3 is TGTGCCAGTAGCACCGGCAATCAGCCCCAGCATTTT. The full variable domain, in which reference TRBV19 and TRBJ1-5 provide the parts outside the CDR3, is DGGITQSPKYLFRKEGQNVTLSCEQNLNHDAMYWYRQDPGQGLRLIYYSQIVNDFQKGDIAEGYSVSREKKESFPLTVTSAQKNPTAFYLCASSTGNQPQHFGDGTRLSIL.

This clonotype was observed many times. The chain recombines TRBV28 with TRBJ2-2, with D uncertain. This CDR3 is built from 12 residues. Germline V gene data show CDR1 as MDHEN and CDR2 as SYDVKM. V lost 5 bases, J lost 4 bases, and 5 bases lay in between. CDR3 in DNA: TGTGCCAGCAGTATGACCACCGGGGAGCTGTTTTTT. Its protein is CASSMTTGELFF.

The sample holds many counts of this clonotype. This chain joins TRBV7-2 and TRBJ2-7; perhaps TRBD2 as D (6 bases). Trimming took off 1 base at V and 3 bases at J, with 10 bases between the two ends. The CDR3 runs 14 residues. Looked up from germline, CDR1 is SGHTA and CDR2 is FQGNSA. The CDR3 reads CASSLGVGGYEQYF. The CDR3, as DNA: TGTGCCAGCAGCTTAGGAGTGGGGGGCTACGAGCAGTACTTC.